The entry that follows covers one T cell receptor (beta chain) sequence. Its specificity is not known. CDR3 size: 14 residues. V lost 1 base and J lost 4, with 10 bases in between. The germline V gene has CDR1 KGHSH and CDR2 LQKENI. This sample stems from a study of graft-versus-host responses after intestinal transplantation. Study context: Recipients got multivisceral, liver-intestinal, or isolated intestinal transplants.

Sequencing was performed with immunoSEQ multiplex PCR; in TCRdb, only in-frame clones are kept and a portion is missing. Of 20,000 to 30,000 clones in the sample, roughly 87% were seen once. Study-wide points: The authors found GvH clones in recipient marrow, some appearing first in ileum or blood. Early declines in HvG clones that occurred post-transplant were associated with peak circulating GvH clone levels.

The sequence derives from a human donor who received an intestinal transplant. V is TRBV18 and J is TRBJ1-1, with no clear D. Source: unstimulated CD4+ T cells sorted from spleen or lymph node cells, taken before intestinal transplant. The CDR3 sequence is CASSPLKFLTEAFF. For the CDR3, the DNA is TGTGCCAGCTCACCACTTAAATTTCTCACTGAAGCTTTCTTT. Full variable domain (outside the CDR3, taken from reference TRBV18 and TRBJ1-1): NAGVMQNPRHLVRRRGQEARLRCSPMKGHSHVYWYRQLPEEGLKFMVYLQKENIIDESGMPKERFSAEFPKEGPSILRIQQVVRGDSAAYFCASSPLKFLTEAFFGQGTRLTVV.